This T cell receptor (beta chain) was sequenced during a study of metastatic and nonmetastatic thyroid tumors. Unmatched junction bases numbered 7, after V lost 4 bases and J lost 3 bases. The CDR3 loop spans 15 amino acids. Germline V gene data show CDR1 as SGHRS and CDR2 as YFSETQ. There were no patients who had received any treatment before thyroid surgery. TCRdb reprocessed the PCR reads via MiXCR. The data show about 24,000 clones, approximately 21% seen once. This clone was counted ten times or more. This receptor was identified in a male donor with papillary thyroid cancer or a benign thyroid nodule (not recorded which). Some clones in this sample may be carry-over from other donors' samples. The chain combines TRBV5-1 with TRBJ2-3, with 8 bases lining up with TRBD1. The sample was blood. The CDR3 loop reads CASSLGTGQTDTQYF. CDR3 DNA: TGCGCCAGCAGCCTCGGGACAGGACAGACAGATACGCAGTATTTT.